The rows below give T cell receptor beta chains drawn from one sample of a study of regulatory T cells in long-lasting Graves disease. One entry per CDR3 protein, called by TCRdb with MiXCR from the multiplex PCR reads. The data contain 400,000 to 450,000 distinct CDR3 sequences, 23% of them seen just once; the ten biggest clones take up about 27%. The sequencing used peripheral blood mononuclear cells (PBMCs), collected when the disease was refractory, from a patient treated with antithyroid drugs. Receptor source: a female donor with Graves disease. Each CDR3 is given with its conserved first and last residue. The size entry is marked missing in some rows and otherwise reads once, few, many or a size class.

j_call clone_size v_call cdr3_length cdr3_aa
TRBJ1-4 few TRBV5-1 15 CASSLAGVTNEKLFF
TRBJ2-6 few TRBV7-9 16 CASSLVPRAGANVLTF
TRBJ2-3 few TRBV2 14 CASRPGTTTDTQYF
TRBJ2-7 many TRBV7-9 14 CASSPDSKLYEQYF
TRBJ1-1 few TRBV7-9 13 CASSFQEGTEAFF
TRBJ2-7 . TRBV20-1 14 CSASFEPGPPEQYF
TRBJ1-2 few TRBV6-1 14 CASDSKPGMYGYTF
TRBJ1-5 . TRBV20-1 14 CSANRQYSNQPQHF
TRBJ1-1 many TRBV28 17 CASSFRLPGDREDEAFF
TRBJ1-1 . TRBV3-1 15 CASSQSGVQFTEAFF
TRBJ2-7 many TRBV7-2 11 CASSLPYEQYF
TRBJ1-1 . TRBV29-1 12 CSVVTVYPEAFF
TRBJ2-5 few TRBV29-1 17 CSVEVAREGPSGETQYF
TRBJ1-1 few TRBV28 14 CASSLITENTKAFF
TRBJ2-5 . TRBV9 16 CASSVGGAAGTETQYF
TRBJ2-5 . TRBV28 12 CASSFQGETQYF
TRBJ2-4 . TRBV29-1 14 CSGRGRDRDNIQYF
TRBJ2-7 few TRBV5-1 14 CASSLSGSGREQYF
TRBJ1-1 . TRBV28 20 CASSLYPRTRTGVSNTEAFF
TRBJ2-7 . TRBV18 14 CASSPPGTFYEQYF
TRBJ1-2 many TRBV28 13 CASSLTRIYGCTF
TRBJ2-2 . TRBV28 16 CASSLGTGGNTGELFF
TRBJ1-6 few TRBV10-3 14 CAISAGENNSPLHF
TRBJ2-7 . TRBV20-1 14 CSARSSGRGGEQYF
TRBJ1-5 few TRBV19 13 CATADRGNQPQHF
TRBJ2-2 . TRBV6-2/TRBV6-3 15 CASSYPIGGAGELFF
TRBJ2-2 . TRBV18 15 CASSPPHGNTGELFF
TRBJ2-7 many TRBV28 17 CASSLPLSDRLSYEQYF
TRBJ1-6 . TRBV6-5 16 CASSSTRSSYNSPLHF
TRBJ2-7 . TRBV3-1 15 CASSQPWDGDSEQYF
TRBJ2-7 . TRBV27 14 CASSPIMGAYEQYF
TRBJ1-5 . TRBV7-9 17 CASSLYEGIGEHQPQHF
TRBJ1-1 . TRBV11-2 15 CASSTPETANTEAFF
TRBJ1-5 . TRBV20-1 14 CSAGGQQLNQPQHF
TRBJ2-5 many TRBV12-3/TRBV12-4 15 CASTPFLGAGETQYF
TRBJ1-2 few TRBV7-3 19 CASSLGTGGPLIHNYGYTF
TRBJ2-5 . TRBV2 12 CASSWTGPTQYF
TRBJ2-6 few TRBV9 15 CASSVESSGANVLTF
TRBJ1-1 few TRBV29-1 14 CSAIGQGAATEAFF
TRBJ1-5 many TRBV2 14 CASTATISNQPQHF
TRBJ2-7 . TRBV10-3 11 CALGDRVEQYF
TRBJ2-2 . TRBV7-9 16 CACSSYGQGSAGELFF
TRBJ1-1 many TRBV28 15 CASSFLKGQGTEAFF
TRBJ1-1 many TRBV27 15 CASSPLGRVGTEAFF
TRBJ2-7 . TRBV6-2/TRBV6-3 14 CASSSSSGYYEQYF
TRBJ2-7 many TRBV12-3/TRBV12-4 13 CASTGQFSYEQYF
TRBJ2-1 . TRBV6-5 15 CASSYLRDKTTEQFF